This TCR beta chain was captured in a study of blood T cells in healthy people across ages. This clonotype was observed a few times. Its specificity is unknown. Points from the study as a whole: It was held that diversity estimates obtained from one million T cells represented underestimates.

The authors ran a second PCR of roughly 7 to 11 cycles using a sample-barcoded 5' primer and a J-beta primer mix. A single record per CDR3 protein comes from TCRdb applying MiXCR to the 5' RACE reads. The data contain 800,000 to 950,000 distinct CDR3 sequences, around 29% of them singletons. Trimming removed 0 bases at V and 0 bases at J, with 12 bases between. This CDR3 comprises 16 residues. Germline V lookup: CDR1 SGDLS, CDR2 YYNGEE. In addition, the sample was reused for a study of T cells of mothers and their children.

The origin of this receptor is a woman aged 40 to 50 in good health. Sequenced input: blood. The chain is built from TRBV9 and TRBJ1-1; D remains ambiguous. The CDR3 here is CASSVGGGPMNTEAFF. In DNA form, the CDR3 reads TGTGCCAGCAGCGTAGGGGGAGGGCCTATGAACACTGAAGCTTTCTTT.